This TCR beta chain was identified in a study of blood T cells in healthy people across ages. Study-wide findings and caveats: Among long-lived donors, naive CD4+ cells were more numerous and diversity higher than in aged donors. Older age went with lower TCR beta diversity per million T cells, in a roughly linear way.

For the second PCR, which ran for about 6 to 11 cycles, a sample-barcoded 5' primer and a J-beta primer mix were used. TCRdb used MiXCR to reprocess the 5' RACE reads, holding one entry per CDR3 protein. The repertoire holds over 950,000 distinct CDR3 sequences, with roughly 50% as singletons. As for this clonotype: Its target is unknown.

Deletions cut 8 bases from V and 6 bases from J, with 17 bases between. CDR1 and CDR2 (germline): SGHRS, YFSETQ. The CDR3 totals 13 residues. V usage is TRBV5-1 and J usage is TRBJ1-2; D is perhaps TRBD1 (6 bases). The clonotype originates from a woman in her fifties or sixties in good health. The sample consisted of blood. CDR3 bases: TGCGCCAGTAGCCCAAGTGGACAGAATGGCTACACCTTC. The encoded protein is CASSPSGQNGYTF.